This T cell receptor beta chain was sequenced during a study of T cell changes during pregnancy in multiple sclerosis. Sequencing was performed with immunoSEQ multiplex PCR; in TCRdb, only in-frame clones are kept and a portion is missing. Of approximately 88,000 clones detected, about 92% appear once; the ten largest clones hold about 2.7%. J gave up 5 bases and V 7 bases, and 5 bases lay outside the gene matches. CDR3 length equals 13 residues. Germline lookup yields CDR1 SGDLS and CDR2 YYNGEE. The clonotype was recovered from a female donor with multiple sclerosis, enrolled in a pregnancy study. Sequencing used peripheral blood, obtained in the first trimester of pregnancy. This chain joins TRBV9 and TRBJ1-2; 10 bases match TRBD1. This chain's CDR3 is CASGDRGPYGYTF. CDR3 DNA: TGTGCCAGCGGGGACAGGGGACCGTATGGCTACACCTTC.